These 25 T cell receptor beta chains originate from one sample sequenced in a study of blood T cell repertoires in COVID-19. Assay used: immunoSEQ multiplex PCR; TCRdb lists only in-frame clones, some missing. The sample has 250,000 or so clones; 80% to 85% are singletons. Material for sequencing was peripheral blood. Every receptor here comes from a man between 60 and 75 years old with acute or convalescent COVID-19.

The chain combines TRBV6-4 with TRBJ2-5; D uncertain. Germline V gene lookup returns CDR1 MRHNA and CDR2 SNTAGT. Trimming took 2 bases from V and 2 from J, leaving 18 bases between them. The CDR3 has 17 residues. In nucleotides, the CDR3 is TGTGCCAGCAGTGACGCGATAAGCCTAGTATGGCAAGAGACCCAGTACTTC. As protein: CASSDAISLVWQETQYF.

CDR3 region: CASTWGKNTEAFF. CDR3 DNA sequence: TGTGCCAGCACTTGGGGCAAGAACACTGAAGCTTTCTTT. This sequence joins TRBV6-5 and TRBJ1-1, with D possibly being TRBD1 (5 bases). The CDR3 extends over 13 amino acids. The V gene's germline CDR1 is MNHEY and CDR2 SVGAGI. Trimming took off 7 bases at V and 1 base at J, with 10 bases between the two ends.

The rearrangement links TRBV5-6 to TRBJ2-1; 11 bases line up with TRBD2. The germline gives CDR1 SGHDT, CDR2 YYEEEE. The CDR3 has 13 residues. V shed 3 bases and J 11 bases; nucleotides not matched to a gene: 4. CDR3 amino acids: CASSSGTSGKQFF. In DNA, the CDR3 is TGTGCCAGCAGCTCCGGGACTAGCGGTAAGCAGTTCTTC.

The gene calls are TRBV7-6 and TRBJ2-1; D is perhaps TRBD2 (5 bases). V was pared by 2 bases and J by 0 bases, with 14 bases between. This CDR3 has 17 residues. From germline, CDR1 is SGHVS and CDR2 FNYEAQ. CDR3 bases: TGTGCCAGCAGCTTAACCCCCCTCCGGGACTCCTACAATGAGCAGTTCTTC. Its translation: CASSLTPLRDSYNEQFF.

CDR3 DNA sequence: TGTGCCAGCAGTAGGCTAGCGGGTTCCTACGAGCAGTACTTC. Translated, it gives CASSRLAGSYEQYF. V and J are TRBV6-2 or TRBV6-3 and TRBJ2-7; 8 nucleotides agree with TRBD2. Germline CDR1 is MNHEY and CDR2 is SVGEGT. Trimming took 5 bases from V and 1 from J; bases not matched to a gene: 4. CDR3 size: 14 residues.

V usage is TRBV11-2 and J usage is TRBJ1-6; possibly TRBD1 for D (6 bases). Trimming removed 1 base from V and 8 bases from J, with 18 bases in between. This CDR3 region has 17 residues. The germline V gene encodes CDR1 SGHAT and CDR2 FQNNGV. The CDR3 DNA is TGTGCCAGCAGCTTAGTCCCCGGGACAACTGGGGATTCACCCCTCCACTTT. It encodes CASSLVPGTTGDSPLHF.

The chain's CDR3 is CASSPPGGGSEAFF. CDR3 DNA sequence: TGTGCCAGCAGTCCTCCAGGGGGCGGTTCTGAAGCTTTCTTT. This chain connects TRBV6-6 to TRBJ1-1, with TRBD1 matching over 8 bases. CDR1 and CDR2 from the germline V gene are MNHNY and SVGAGI (reference sequence). J lost 6 bases, V lost 5 bases, and 8 bases had no gene match. The CDR3 consists of 14 residues.

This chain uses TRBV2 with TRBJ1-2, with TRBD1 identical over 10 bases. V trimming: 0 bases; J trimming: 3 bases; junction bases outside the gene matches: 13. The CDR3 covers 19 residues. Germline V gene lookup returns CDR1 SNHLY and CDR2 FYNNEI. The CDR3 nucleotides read TGTGCCAGCAGTGAAGCGCTGGGACAGGGGCGAAGAGGGGACTATGGCTACACCTTC. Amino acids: CASSEALGQGRRGDYGYTF.

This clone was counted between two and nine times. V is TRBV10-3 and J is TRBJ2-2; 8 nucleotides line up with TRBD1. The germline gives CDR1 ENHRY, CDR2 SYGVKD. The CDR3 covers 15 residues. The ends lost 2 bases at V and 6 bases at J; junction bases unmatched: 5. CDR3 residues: CAISEIMTGAGELFF. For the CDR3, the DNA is TGTGCCATCAGTGAGATTATGACAGGGGCCGGGGAGCTGTTTTTT.

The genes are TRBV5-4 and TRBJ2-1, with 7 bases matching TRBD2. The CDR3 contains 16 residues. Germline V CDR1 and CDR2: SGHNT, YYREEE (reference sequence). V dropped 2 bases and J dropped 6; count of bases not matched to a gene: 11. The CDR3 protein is CASSFGGSGVFNEQFF. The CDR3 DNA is TGTGCCAGCAGCTTCGGTGGAAGCGGGGTATTCAATGAGCAGTTCTTC.

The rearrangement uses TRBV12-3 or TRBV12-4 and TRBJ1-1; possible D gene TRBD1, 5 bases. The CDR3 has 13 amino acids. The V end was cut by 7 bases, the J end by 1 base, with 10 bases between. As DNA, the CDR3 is TGTGCCAGCAATGGACACCCGAACACTGAAGCTTTCTTT. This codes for CASNGHPNTEAFF.

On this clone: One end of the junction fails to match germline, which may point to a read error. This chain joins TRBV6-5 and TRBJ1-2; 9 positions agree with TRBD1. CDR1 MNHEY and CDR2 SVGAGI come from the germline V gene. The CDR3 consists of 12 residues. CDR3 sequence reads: CASGPPEGQGFF. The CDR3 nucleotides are TGTGCCAGCGGCCCACCGGAGGGACAGGGATTTTTC.

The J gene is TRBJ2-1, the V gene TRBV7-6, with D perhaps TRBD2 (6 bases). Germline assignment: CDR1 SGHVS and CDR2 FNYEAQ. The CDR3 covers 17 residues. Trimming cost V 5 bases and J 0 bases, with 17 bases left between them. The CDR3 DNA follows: TGTGCCAGCAGCCCCGGGACTCCGTCGAGCTCCTACAATGAGCAGTTCTTC. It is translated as CASSPGTPSSSYNEQFF.

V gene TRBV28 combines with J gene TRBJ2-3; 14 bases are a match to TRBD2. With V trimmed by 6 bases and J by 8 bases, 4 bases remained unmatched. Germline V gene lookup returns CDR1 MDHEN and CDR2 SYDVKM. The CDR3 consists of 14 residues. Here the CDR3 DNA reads TGTGCCAGCAGACCGGGACTAGCGGGGGCTACGCAGTATTTT. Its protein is CASRPGLAGATQYF.

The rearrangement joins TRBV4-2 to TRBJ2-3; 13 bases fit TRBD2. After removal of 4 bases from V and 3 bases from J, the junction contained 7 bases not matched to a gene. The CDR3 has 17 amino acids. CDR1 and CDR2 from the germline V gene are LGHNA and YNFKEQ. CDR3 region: CASSPQLAGGGTDTQYF. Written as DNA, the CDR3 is TGTGCCAGCAGCCCACAACTAGCGGGAGGGGGGACAGATACGCAGTATTTT.

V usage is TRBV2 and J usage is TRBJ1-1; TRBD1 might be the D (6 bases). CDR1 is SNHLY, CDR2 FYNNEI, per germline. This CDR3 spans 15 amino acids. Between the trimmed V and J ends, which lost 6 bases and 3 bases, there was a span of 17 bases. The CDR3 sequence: CASSPRGKVDTEAFF. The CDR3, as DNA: TGTGCCAGCAGCCCTAGGGGGAAAGTCGACACTGAAGCTTTCTTT.

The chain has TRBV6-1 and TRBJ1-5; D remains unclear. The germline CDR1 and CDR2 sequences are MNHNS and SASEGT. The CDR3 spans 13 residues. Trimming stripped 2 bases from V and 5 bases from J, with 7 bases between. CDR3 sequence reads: CASSEFSDQPQHF. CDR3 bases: TGTGCCAGCAGTGAATTCTCAGATCAGCCCCAGCATTTT.

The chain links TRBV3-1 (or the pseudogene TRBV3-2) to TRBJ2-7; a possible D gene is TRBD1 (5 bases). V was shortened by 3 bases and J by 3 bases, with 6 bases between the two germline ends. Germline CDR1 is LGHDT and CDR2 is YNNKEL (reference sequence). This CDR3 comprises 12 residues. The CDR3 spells CASSHDSYEQYF. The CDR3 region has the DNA TGTGCCAGCAGCCACGACAGCTACGAGCAGTACTTC.

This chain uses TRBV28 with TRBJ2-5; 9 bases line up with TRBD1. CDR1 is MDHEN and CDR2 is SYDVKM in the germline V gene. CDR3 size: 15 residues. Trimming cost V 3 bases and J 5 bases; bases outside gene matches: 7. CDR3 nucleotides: TGTGCCAGCAGTTTCCTAAGACAGGGGGGGGAGACCCAGTACTTC. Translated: CASSFLRQGGETQYF.

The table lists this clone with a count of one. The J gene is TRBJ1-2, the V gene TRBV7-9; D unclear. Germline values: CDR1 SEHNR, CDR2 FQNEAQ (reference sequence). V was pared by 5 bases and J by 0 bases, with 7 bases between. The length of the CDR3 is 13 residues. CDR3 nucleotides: TGTGCCAGCAGCCCGAGGACTAACTATGGCTACACCTTC. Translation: CASSPRTNYGYTF. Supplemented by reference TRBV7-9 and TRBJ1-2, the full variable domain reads DTGVSQNPRHKITKRGQNVTFRCDPISEHNRLYWYRQTLGQGPEFLTYFQNEAQLEKSRLLSDRFSAERPKGSFSTLEIQRTEQGDSAMYLCASSPRTNYGYTFGSGTRLTVV.

The CDR3 DNA is TGTGCCAGCAGCTTAAAGCTAGCGGGACTCACCGGGGAGCTGTTTTTT. Its translation is CASSLKLAGLTGELFF. The rearrangement joins TRBV13 to TRBJ2-2, with 9 bases that match TRBD2. Germline V gene sequence: CDR1 PRHDT, CDR2 FYEKMQ (reference sequence). This CDR3 is built from 16 residues. The V and J ends lost 2 bases and 4 bases, in that order; junction bases with no gene match: 5.

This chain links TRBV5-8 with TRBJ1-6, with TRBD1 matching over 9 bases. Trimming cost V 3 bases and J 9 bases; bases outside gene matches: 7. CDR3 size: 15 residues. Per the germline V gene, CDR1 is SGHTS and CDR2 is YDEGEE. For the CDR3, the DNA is TGTGCCAGCAGCTCTAGGACAGGGGTGAGTTCACCCCTCCACTTT. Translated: CASSSRTGVSSPLHF.

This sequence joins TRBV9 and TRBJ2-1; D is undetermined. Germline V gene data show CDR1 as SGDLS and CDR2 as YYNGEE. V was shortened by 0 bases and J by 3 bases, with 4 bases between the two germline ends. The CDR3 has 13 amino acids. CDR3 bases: TGTGCCAGCAGCGTAGCCGGCTACAATGAGCAGTTCTTC. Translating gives CASSVAGYNEQFF.

The chain's CDR3 is CASSPRLANTGELFF. The DNA for the CDR3 is TGTGCCAGCAGTCCCCGATTAGCGAACACCGGGGAGCTGTTTTTT. The rearrangement links TRBV7-9 to TRBJ2-2; D uncertain. The germline V gene has CDR1 SEHNR and CDR2 FQNEAQ (reference sequence). The CDR3 runs to 15 residues. Deletions cut 6 bases from V and 0 bases from J, with 11 bases between.

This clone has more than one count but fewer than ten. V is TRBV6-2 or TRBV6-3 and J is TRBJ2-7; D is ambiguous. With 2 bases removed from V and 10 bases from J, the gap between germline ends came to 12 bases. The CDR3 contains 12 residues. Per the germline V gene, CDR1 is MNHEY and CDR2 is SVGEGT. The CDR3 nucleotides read TGTGCCAGCAGTTACGATTTCCGCGATCAGTACTTC. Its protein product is CASSYDFRDQYF.